One and the same sample provided the 12 T cell receptor beta chains below, sequenced in a study of cytomegalovirus exposure and HLA in healthy donors. The PCR had 60 Vbeta and 13 Jbeta primers. TCRdb keeps only in-frame clones here, not all; method: immunoSEQ multiplex PCR. Among more than 80,000 clones listed, roughly 61% were seen once. Sequencing used PBMCs. The origin of the receptors is a middle-aged woman in good health and CMV-seropositive.

This clone has more than one count but fewer than ten. V usage is TRBV5-4 and J usage is TRBJ2-1, with a tentative D call TRBD2 (5 bases). V shed 0 bases and J shed 8 bases, with 15 bases lying between them. This CDR3 is 15 amino acids long. Per the germline V gene, CDR1 is SGHNT and CDR2 is YYREEE (reference sequence). CDR3 in amino acids: CASSLEPAPGDEQFF. CDR3 nucleotide sequence: TGTGCCAGCAGCTTGGAACCCGCCCCCGGGGATGAGCAGTTCTTC.

The chain combines TRBV27 with TRBJ1-1; D unclear. The germline CDR1 and CDR2 sequences are MNHEY and SMNVEV (reference sequence). The CDR3 spans 14 residues. Between the trimmed V and J ends, which lost 5 bases and 5 bases, there was a span of 15 bases. Written as DNA, the CDR3 is TGTGCCAGCAGTCCATACCTAGTCGTTACTGAAGCTTTCTTT. This codes for CASSPYLVVTEAFF.

J is TRBJ2-2 and V is TRBV12-5; 7 bases agree with TRBD1. Germline lookup yields CDR1 LGHNT and CDR2 FRNRAP. The CDR3 is 16 residues long. The V segment lost 0 bases and the J segment 2 bases; nucleotides outside the gene matches: 3. In DNA form, the CDR3 reads TGTGCTAGTGGTTTGGTAACAGGGGACAACACCGGGGAGCTGTTTTTT. The encoded protein is CASGLVTGDNTGELFF.

The chain links TRBV20-1 to TRBJ2-3; no clear D. CDR3 size: 11 residues. Germline assignment: CDR1 DFQATT and CDR2 SNEGSKA (reference sequence). The CDR3 nucleotides are TGCAGCTCCCCTATCACAGATACGCAGTATTTT. Encoded protein: CSSPITDTQYF.

The chain links TRBV27 to TRBJ1-2, with 10 bases matching TRBD1. With 3 bases clipped from V and 4 bases from J, the junction kept 11 bases outside the gene matches. Germline V gene data show CDR1 as MNHEY and CDR2 as SMNVEV (reference sequence). The length of the CDR3 is 17 residues. This chain's CDR3 is CASSFSLGQGLSYGYTF. In DNA form, the CDR3 reads TGTGCCAGCAGTTTCTCCTTGGGACAGGGGCTTAGCTATGGCTACACCTTC.

This chain connects TRBV9 to TRBJ2-2; 10 positions agree with TRBD2. This CDR3 region has 15 residues. CDR1 and CDR2 from the germline V gene are SGDLS and YYNGEE. V was pared by 3 bases and J by 4 bases, with 3 bases of the junction left unmatched. CDR3 in DNA: TGTGCCAGCAGCGGCCAGCGGGGGGGCACCGGGGAGCTGTTTTTT. It yields the protein CASSGQRGGTGELFF.

The chain couples TRBV7-8 to TRBJ2-7; D not resolved. In germline, CDR1 is SGHVS, CDR2 FQNEAQ. The V and J ends lost 6 bases and 2 bases respectively, with 11 bases between them. The CDR3 has 13 amino acids. The CDR3 here is CASSRGRTYEQYF. CDR3 bases: TGTGCCAGCAGTCGAGGCAGAACCTACGAGCAGTACTTC.

The CDR3 nucleotides are TGTGCCAGCAGATCCCCAGGGGAAGCTAATGAAAAACTGTTTTTT. This translates into CASRSPGEANEKLFF. The chain has TRBV6-1 and TRBJ1-4, with a possible D match to TRBD1 (6 bases). CDR3 size: 15 residues. V gave up 6 bases and J gave up 3 bases, with 14 bases separating them. The germline CDR1 and CDR2 sequences are MNHNS and SASEGT.

V gene TRBV2 combines with J gene TRBJ2-3, with 9 bases lining up with TRBD2. In germline, CDR1 is SNHLY, CDR2 FYNNEI. Losses at the gene ends were 8 bases for V and 5 bases for J; bases not matched to a gene: 5. This CDR3 has 13 residues. The CDR3 is CASVSGRGDTQYF. CDR3 nucleotide sequence: TGTGCCAGCGTTAGCGGGAGAGGAGATACGCAGTATTTT.

The chain is built from TRBV9 and TRBJ2-2, with 13 bases matching TRBD2. J gave up 4 bases and V 3 bases, and 3 bases lay outside the gene matches. Looked up from germline, CDR1 is SGDLS and CDR2 is YYNGEE. This CDR3 contains 16 residues. The CDR3 nucleotides read TGTGCCAGCAGCGGACTAGCGGGAGGAGTCACCGGGGAGCTGTTTTTT. This translates into CASSGLAGGVTGELFF. The full variable domain, with the rest looked up from reference TRBV9 and TRBJ2-2, is DSGVTQTPKHLITATGQRVTLRCSPRSGDLSVYWYQQSLDQGLQFLIQYYNGEERAKGNILERFSAQQFPDLHSELNLSSLELGDSALYFCASSGLAGGVTGELFFGEGSRLTVL.

This chain connects TRBV15 to TRBJ1-5; possibly TRBD1 for D (5 bases). In germline, CDR1 is LNHNV, CDR2 YYDKDF (reference sequence). The ends were cut back, 0 bases at V and 0 bases at J, with 12 bases in the middle. CDR3 length equals 17 residues. The chain's CDR3 is CATSRESAGFSNQPQHF. CDR3 coding DNA: TGTGCCACCAGCAGAGAATCTGCAGGGTTTAGCAATCAGCCCCAGCATTTT.

The V and J genes are TRBV28 and TRBJ1-1, with D possibly being TRBD1 (5 bases). The germline CDR1 and CDR2 sequences are MDHEN and SYDVKM. Trimming took off 2 bases at V and 5 bases at J, with 9 bases between the two ends. The CDR3 runs 13 residues. CDR3 in amino acids: CASSLQGSTEAFF. In DNA, the CDR3 is TGTGCCAGCAGTTTACAGGGATCAACTGAAGCTTTCTTT.